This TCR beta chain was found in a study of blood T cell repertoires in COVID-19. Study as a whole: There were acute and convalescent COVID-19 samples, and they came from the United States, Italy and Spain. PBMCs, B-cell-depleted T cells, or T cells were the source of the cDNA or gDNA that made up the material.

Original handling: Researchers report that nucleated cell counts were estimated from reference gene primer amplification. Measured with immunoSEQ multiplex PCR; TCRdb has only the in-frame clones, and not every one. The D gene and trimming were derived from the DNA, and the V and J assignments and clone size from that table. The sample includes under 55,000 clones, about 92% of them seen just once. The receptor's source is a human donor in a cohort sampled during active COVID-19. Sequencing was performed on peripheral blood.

The CDR3 sequence: CASTLRLNTEAFF. The CDR3 DNA follows: TGTGCCAGTACCCTAAGATTGAACACTGAAGCTTTCTTT. V is TRBV19 and J is TRBJ1-1, with D hard to call. CDR3 length equals 13 residues. Germline CDR1 and CDR2: LNHDA and SQIVND (reference sequence). V was clipped by 7 bases and J by 0 bases, with 9 bases between them. The variable domain in full, with the rest retrieved from reference TRBV19 and TRBJ1-1, is DGGITQSPKYLFRKEGQNVTLSCEQNLNHDAMYWYRQDPGQGLRLIYYSQIVNDFQKGDIAEGYSVSREKKESFPLTVTSAQKNPTAFYLCASTLRLNTEAFFGQGTRLTVV.